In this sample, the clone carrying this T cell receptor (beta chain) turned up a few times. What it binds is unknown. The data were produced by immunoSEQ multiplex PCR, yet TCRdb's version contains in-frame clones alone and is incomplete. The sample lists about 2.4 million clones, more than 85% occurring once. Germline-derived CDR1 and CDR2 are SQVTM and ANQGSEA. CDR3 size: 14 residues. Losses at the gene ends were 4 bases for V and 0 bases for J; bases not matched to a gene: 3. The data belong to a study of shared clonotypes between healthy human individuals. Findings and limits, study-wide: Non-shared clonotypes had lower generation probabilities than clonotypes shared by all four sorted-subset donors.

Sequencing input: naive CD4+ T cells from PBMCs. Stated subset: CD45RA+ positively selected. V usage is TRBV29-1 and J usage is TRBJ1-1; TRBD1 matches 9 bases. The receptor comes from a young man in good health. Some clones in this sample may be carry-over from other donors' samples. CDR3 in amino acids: CSVGGTGLNTEAFF. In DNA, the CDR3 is TGCAGCGTTGGGGGGACAGGGCTGAACACTGAAGCTTTCTTT.